This T cell receptor beta chain was identified during a study of T cells in severe cutaneous drug reactions. Study in general: Blister fluids or cells and PBMC were collected from patients in acute or recovery stage.

This CDR3 contains 15 residues. Germline CDR1 and CDR2: SQVTM and ANQGSEA. Study-wide findings and caveats: Tolerant-control and healthy-donor PBMC lacked or rarely had the public CDR3 found in blisters.

Comment on this clonotype: Its matching antigen is unknown.

The donors had carbamazepine-induced Stevens-Johnson syndrome or toxic epidermal necrolysis. Roughly 5 Han Chinese and about 6 European CBZ-SJS/TEN patients gave blood repertoires. TCR subtype-specific primers in iRepertoire multiplex PCR prepared libraries for bulk and single-cell sequencing. Bulk TCR beta libraries: multiplex PCR with V-, D- and J-region primers. TCRdb reprocessed the multiplex PCR reads; each CDR3 protein has one entry and no DNA is given. There are 2,000 or so distinct CDR3 sequences in the sample, with around 30% held by the top ten. The sample consisted of PBMCs. The genes are TRBV29-1 and TRBJ2-3; TCRdb proposes TRBD2, but this gene call is untestable without DNA. The source of this sequence is a human donor with Stevens-Johnson syndrome, a severe cutaneous drug reaction. CDR3 residues: CSTLLAGGPPDTQYF.